Following are 28 T cell receptor beta chains from one sample sequenced in a study of T cells in Graves' hyperthyroidism and ophthalmopathy. There were TCR beta CDR3 regions amplified from RNA transcripts. Primed by the HTBI set, a first-round RT-PCR was run on the TCR CDR3. In TCRdb, the multiplex PCR reads were re-called with MiXCR into one record per CDR3 protein. There are 450,000 to 650,000 distinct CDR3 sequences in the sample; 20% to 25% occur only once, and approximately 26% lies in the top ten. Material: blood. These receptors were obtained from a man younger than 30 with Graves' hyperthyroidism.

This clonotype was seen ten or more times. The DNA for the CDR3 is TGTGCCAGCAGCCAACGCCGTAGCGGGAGGACTGAGACCCAGTACTTC. Amino acid sequence: CASSQRRSGRTETQYF. The J gene is TRBJ2-5, the V gene TRBV7-2; 10 nucleotides line up with TRBD2. Germline V gene lookup returns CDR1 SGHTA and CDR2 FQGNSA. There are 16 residues in the CDR3. The J segment lost 5 bases and the V segment lost 5 bases, leaving 11 bases of the junction unmatched.

With respect to this clonotype: No conserved phenylalanine or tryptophan is present at the end of the CDR3, so a read error is the likely explanation. This chain links TRBV6-1 with TRBJ2-3, with D perhaps TRBD2 (5 bases). Looked up from germline, CDR1 is MNHNS and CDR2 is SASEGT. Trimming removed 0 bases at V and 3 bases at J, with 10 bases between. There are 15 residues in the CDR3. This CDR3 is CASSEASRGTDTQYC. CDR3 bases: TGTGCCAGCAGTGAAGCAAGTCGGGGTACAGATACGCAGTATTGT.

V gene TRBV29-1 combines with J gene TRBJ1-2, with D possibly matching TRBD1 (5 bases). Trimming stripped 3 bases from V and 3 bases from J, with 20 bases between. CDR1 SQVTM and CDR2 ANQGSEA come from the germline V gene. The length of the CDR3 is 16 residues. DNA of the CDR3: TGCAGCGTTGACGGTGGTTTTTGGGACGGACACTATGGCTACACCTTC. This translates into CSVDGGFWDGHYGYTF.

Only a few counts were recorded for this clonotype. The chain uses TRBV12-3 or TRBV12-4 and TRBJ2-7; D is possibly TRBD1 (6 bases). The germline V and J ends were trimmed by 4 bases and 5 bases, with 24 bases remaining between them. The CDR3 is 17 amino acids. The DNA of the CDR3 is TGTGCCAGCAGTTGGGGACGTAGGGAAAAGACAGGTCACGAGCAGTACTTC. Amino acids: CASSWGRREKTGHEQYF.

Only a few counts were recorded for this clonotype. The gene calls are TRBV7-2 and TRBJ2-7; 8 nucleotides align to TRBD2. V trimming: 6 bases; J trimming: 4 bases; junction bases outside the gene matches: 8. The CDR3 totals 14 residues. Germline lookup yields CDR1 SGHTA and CDR2 FQGNSA. CDR3 region: CASSERGGLYEQYF. CDR3 coding DNA: TGTGCCAGCAGTGAACGGGGGGGCCTTTACGAGCAGTACTTC. The full variable domain, with the rest looked up from reference TRBV7-2 and TRBJ2-7, is GAGVSQSPSNKVTEKGKDVELRCDPISGHTALYWYRQSLGQGLEFLIYFQGNSAPDKSGLPSDRFSAERTGGSVSTLTIQRTQQEDSAVYLCASSERGGLYEQYFGPGTRLTVT.

This clonotype was detected a few times. The chain recombines TRBV7-4 with TRBJ1-2; the match to TRBD1 covers 7 bases. The germline CDR1 and CDR2 sequences are SGHVT and SQSDAQ. The length of the CDR3 is 17 residues. V dropped 5 bases and J dropped 3; count of bases not matched to a gene: 15. CDR3: CASSVKITGVWDYGYTF. In nucleotides, the CDR3 is TGTGCCAGCAGCGTTAAAATAACAGGGGTTTGGGACTATGGCTACACCTTC.

V is TRBV12-3 or TRBV12-4 and J is TRBJ1-2, with 7 bases lining up with TRBD1. Trimming removed 5 bases from V and 8 bases from J; junction bases left unmatched: 2. The CDR3 has 11 residues. Here the CDR3 DNA reads TGTGCCAGCAGTGGCAGGGGGGGCTACACCTTC. Translation: CASSGRGGYTF.

This clonotype was found many times. The chain has TRBV2 and TRBJ2-5; TRBD2 matches 13 bases. With 5 bases clipped from V and 5 bases from J, the junction kept 2 bases outside the gene matches. Germline lookup yields CDR1 SNHLY and CDR2 FYNNEI. CDR3 length: 14 amino acids. The chain's CDR3 is CASSQGLAGETQYF. CDR3 DNA sequence: TGTGCCAGCAGTCAGGGACTAGCGGGGGAGACCCAGTACTTC.

As to this clonotype: At one end, the junction sequence differs from germline, possibly due to a read error. The rearrangement links TRBV6-2 or TRBV6-3 to TRBJ1-1, with 7 bases that match TRBD1. The CDR3 consists of 18 residues. Germline loops: CDR1 MNHEY, CDR2 SVGEGT. This CDR3 is CVSSYRRQGQTRNTEAFF. CDR3 nucleotide sequence: TGTGTCAGCAGTTACCGTCGACAGGGCCAGACCAGGAACACTGAAGCTTTCTTT.

This clonotype was counted many times. The chain couples TRBV11-2 to TRBJ2-7, with 7 bases fitting TRBD1. The CDR3 sequence is 14 residues long. The V segment lost 1 base and the J segment 4 bases; nucleotides outside the gene matches: 4. Germline V lookup: CDR1 SGHAT, CDR2 FQNNGV. This CDR3 is CASSLGGQLYEQYF. DNA of the CDR3: TGTGCCAGCAGCTTAGGGGGACAGCTTTACGAGCAGTACTTC.

The sample holds many counts of this clonotype. The chain has TRBV6-1 and TRBJ2-5; D gene uncertain. Germline V gene lookup returns CDR1 MNHNS and CDR2 SASEGT. The CDR3 loop spans 14 amino acids. V was cut by 3 bases and J by 6 bases, with 14 bases left in between. The CDR3 loop is CASSEGGEIKTQYF. The DNA of the CDR3 is TGTGCCAGCAGTGAGGGTGGGGAAATTAAGACCCAGTACTTC.

This clonotype was recorded a few times. The chain uses TRBV12-3 or TRBV12-4 and TRBJ2-4; TRBD2 is a possible D gene (6 bases). With 3 bases removed from V and 2 bases from J, the gap between germline ends came to 14 bases. The CDR3 covers 16 residues. In DNA, the CDR3 is TGTGCCAGCAGTTTTGGGGGGAGTCGGTCCAAAAACATTCAGTACTTC. It specifies CASSFGGSRSKNIQYF.

This sequence joins TRBV27 and TRBJ1-6, with a weak D call TRBD1 (6 bases). This CDR3 spans 17 amino acids. Germline V lookup: CDR1 MNHEY, CDR2 SMNVEV (reference sequence). V was trimmed by 8 bases and J by 2 bases, leaving 19 bases between them. The CDR3 sequence: CASPGHRNCPYNSPLHF. The CDR3 DNA reads as TGTGCCAGCCCGGGACACCGAAACTGTCCCTATAATTCACCCCTCCACTTT.

The chain uses TRBV24-1 and TRBJ1-2, with D perhaps matching TRBD1 (6 bases). Germline CDR1 KGHDR, CDR2 SFDVKD. There are 15 residues in the CDR3. V lost 4 bases and J lost 4, with 15 bases in between. This CDR3 reads CATSDQTTGAYGYTF. CDR3 nucleotide sequence: TGTGCCACCAGTGACCAGACGACAGGAGCCTATGGCTACACCTTC.

This clonotype was detected a few times. The V and J genes are TRBV20-1 and TRBJ1-1; a weak D match, TRBD1 (5 bases). Germline assignment: CDR1 DFQATT and CDR2 SNEGSKA (reference sequence). The CDR3 runs to 16 residues. V lost 0 bases and J lost 4, with 18 bases in between. The CDR3 protein is CSARDMEEGFFTEAFF. CDR3 in DNA: TGCAGTGCTAGAGACATGGAGGAGGGGTTTTTCACTGAAGCTTTCTTT.

The table lists this clonotype with many counts. The rearrangement joins TRBV27 to TRBJ2-7; the D call may be TRBD1 or TRBD2 (6 bases each). The ends were cut back, 3 bases at V and 1 base at J, with 13 bases in the middle. This CDR3 is 15 amino acids long. Germline V gene data show CDR1 as MNHEY and CDR2 as SMNVEV (reference sequence). CDR3 protein: CASSFAGQGSYEQYF. In DNA form, the CDR3 reads TGTGCCAGCAGTTTTGCGGGACAAGGATCCTACGAGCAGTACTTC.

The chain employs TRBV6-1 and TRBJ1-1, with 10 bases matching TRBD1. Unmatched junction bases numbered 6, after V lost 5 bases and J lost 3 bases. The germline V gene has CDR1 MNHNS and CDR2 SASEGT. The CDR3 has 15 amino acids. The CDR3 sequence: CASSSRTGGDTEAFF. CDR3 sequence (DNA): TGTGCCAGCAGTAGCCGGACAGGGGGGGACACTGAAGCTTTCTTT.

This clonotype was observed a handful of times. V is TRBV30 and J is TRBJ1-1, with 7 bases aligning to TRBD1. Germline CDR1 reads GTSNPN; CDR2 reads SVGIG (reference sequence). The CDR3 is made up of 13 amino acids. V dropped 4 bases and J dropped 8; count of bases not matched to a gene: 10. For the CDR3, the DNA is TGTGCCTGGAAATCAGGGGGATTGGGCGAAGCTTTCTTT. It encodes CAWKSGGLGEAFF.

This clonotype was seen many times. The V call is TRBV5-1, the J call TRBJ1-2; D is undetermined. Germline V gives CDR1 SGHRS, CDR2 YFSETQ. This CDR3 has 14 amino acids. V lost 4 bases and J 4 bases, leaving 14 bases between the germline ends. The CDR3 DNA reads TGCGCCAGCAGCCGTCCGGGGAACGTCTATGGCTACACCTTC. Amino acid sequence: CASSRPGNVYGYTF.

This clonotype occurred many times. This sequence joins TRBV12-3 or TRBV12-4 and TRBJ1-1; D call uncertain. This CDR3 spans 14 amino acids. Trimming stripped 3 bases from V and 3 bases from J, with 11 bases between. In nucleotides, the CDR3 is TGTGCCAGCAGTTTTAACAGTCCCGACACTGAAGCTTTCTTT. Its translation is CASSFNSPDTEAFF.

J is TRBJ2-7 and V is TRBV4-2; D could derive from TRBD1 or TRBD2 (6 bases each). CDR3 length equals 15 residues. With 4 bases removed from V and 7 bases from J, the gap between germline ends came to 20 bases. Germline assignment: CDR1 LGHNA and CDR2 YNFKEQ. In DNA form, the CDR3 reads TGTGCCAGCAGCCGTGGAGAGGGGGGATCTTTTGAGCAGTACTTC. Protein sequence: CASSRGEGGSFEQYF.

This clonotype appeared a single time. Sequence at one end of the junction differs from germline and may be a read error. The V gene is TRBV7-7, the J gene TRBJ1-5; 7 bases match TRBD1. Germline values: CDR1 SSHAT, CDR2 FNYEAQ (reference sequence). This CDR3 is 16 amino acids long. The CDR3 loop reads CASSLGATGLNQPQHF. CDR3 nucleotides: TGTGCTAGCAGCTTAGGGGCGACAGGGCTGAATCAGCCCCAGCATTTT.

This clonotype was counted many times. The V call is TRBV6-1, the J call TRBJ2-7, with TRBD1 matching 7 bases. CDR1 MNHNS and CDR2 SASEGT come from the germline V gene. The ends lost 2 bases at V and 5 bases at J; junction bases unmatched: 12. The CDR3 has 16 amino acids. The DNA for the CDR3 is TGTGCCAGCAGTGAAAGGGGAAACATCGACAGGGACGAGCAGTACTTC. Its protein product is CASSERGNIDRDEQYF.

This clonotype was seen ten or more times. The chain joins TRBV6-5 to TRBJ1-1, with TRBD1 matching over 9 bases. V was clipped by 4 bases and J by 5 bases; unmatched bases: 8. Germline CDR1 MNHEY, CDR2 SVGAGI. The CDR3 spans 15 residues. The CDR3 loop is CASSWEQGAGTEAFF. CDR3 DNA: TGTGCCAGCAGTTGGGAACAGGGGGCGGGGACTGAAGCTTTCTTT.

In its sample, this clonotype was seen many times. V and J are TRBV20-1 and TRBJ2-5; 14 bases are shared with TRBD2. The CDR3 runs 17 residues. The V gene's germline CDR1 is DFQATT and CDR2 SNEGSKA (reference sequence). The CDR3 spells CTLTGGLAGVVKETQYF. Written as DNA, the CDR3 is TGCACCCTAACCGGGGGACTAGCGGGGGTTGTGAAAGAGACCCAGTACTTC.

Many counts were recorded for this clonotype. The J gene is TRBJ2-7, the V gene TRBV9; 7 positions match TRBD1. The CDR3 sequence is 15 residues long. Germline lookup yields CDR1 SGDLS and CDR2 YYNGEE. The trim removed 0 bases at V and 4 bases at J, leaving 7 bases unmatched. This CDR3 reads CASSVGGTEYYEQYF. DNA for the CDR3: TGTGCCAGCAGCGTAGGGGGGACAGAATATTACGAGCAGTACTTC.

This clonotype was detected many times. J is TRBJ2-5 and V is TRBV29-1; no clear D. The CDR3 is 12 amino acids. In germline, CDR1 is SQVTM, CDR2 ANQGSEA. V lost 4 bases and J lost 0, with 6 bases in between. CDR3 sequence: CSVVGYQETQYF. CDR3 DNA sequence: TGCAGCGTTGTTGGGTACCAAGAGACCCAGTACTTC.

This clonotype was seen many times. The chain uses TRBV28 and TRBJ2-2; no firm D call. Trimming left V 1 base short and J 6 bases short, with 15 bases between. The CDR3 has 16 amino acids. Looked up from germline, CDR1 is MDHEN and CDR2 is SYDVKM. The CDR3 here is CASSLFRVGHPGELFF. CDR3 sequence (DNA): TGTGCCAGCAGTTTATTTAGGGTGGGCCACCCCGGGGAGCTGTTTTTT.